This T cell receptor (beta chain) came from a study of T-cell reconstitution after alpha-beta-depleted transplantation in children. Unique molecular identifiers tagged the TCRbeta library. TCRdb re-derived calls from the PCR reads in MiXCR, one entry per CDR3 protein. The sample holds hundreds of thousands of distinct CDR3 sequences, around 12% seen once. This CDR3 has 12 amino acids. The V and J ends lost 6 bases and 6 bases respectively, with 12 bases between them. In its sample, this clonotype was seen many times. The sequence derives from a human donor who donated a stem cell graft to a child with acute lymphoblastic leukemia. The rearrangement uses TRBV12-3 or TRBV12-4 and TRBJ2-7; D is undetermined. The sample in question was PBMCs from the stem cell graft donor, obtained from the stem cell graft. The CDR3 DNA follows: TGTGCCAGCAGCTATACAGTTCTCGAGCAGTACTTC. Amino acid sequence: CASSYTVLEQYF.